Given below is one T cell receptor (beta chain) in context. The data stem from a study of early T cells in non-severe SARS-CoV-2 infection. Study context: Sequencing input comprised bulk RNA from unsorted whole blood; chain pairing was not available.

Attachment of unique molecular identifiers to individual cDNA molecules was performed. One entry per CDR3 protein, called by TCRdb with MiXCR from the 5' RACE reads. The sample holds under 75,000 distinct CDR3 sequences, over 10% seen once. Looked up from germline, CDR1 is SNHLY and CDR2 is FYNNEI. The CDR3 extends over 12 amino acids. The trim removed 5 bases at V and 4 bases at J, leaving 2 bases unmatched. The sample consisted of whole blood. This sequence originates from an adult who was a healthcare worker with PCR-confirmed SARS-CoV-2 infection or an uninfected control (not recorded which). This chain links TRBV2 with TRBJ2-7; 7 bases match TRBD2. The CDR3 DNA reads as TGTGCCAGCAGTCTAGCGGTGTACGAGCAGTACTTC. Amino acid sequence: CASSLAVYEQYF.